This paragraph covers one T cell receptor beta chain sequence. The sample comes from a study of blood T cell repertoires in COVID-19. Germline CDR1 and CDR2: SGHRS and YFSETQ. The CDR3 runs to 16 residues. The junction had 3 bases not matched to a gene; V was cut back by 1 base and J by 0 bases. Sequenced by immunoSEQ multiplex PCR; TCRdb stores in-frame clones only, minus some. Among around 100,000 clones listed, 70% to 90% were seen once. This chain joins TRBV5-1 and TRBJ2-2, with 7 bases fitting TRBD1. The specimen was peripheral blood. The sequence derives from a man aged 50-60 years with active or convalescent COVID-19. CDR3 loop: CASSLFQGANTGELFF. The CDR3 DNA is TGCGCCAGCAGCTTGTTTCAGGGGGCGAACACCGGGGAGCTGTTTTTT.